This entry features one T cell receptor beta chain sequence. The sample belongs to a study of blood T cells in healthy people across ages. As for the study in general: Per two T cells, template switching captured roughly one barcoded beta molecule.

Germline values: CDR1 MNHEY, CDR2 SMNVEV (reference sequence). CDR3 length: 16 amino acids. The V gene end was trimmed by 3 bases and the J gene end by 0 bases; junction bases not matched to a gene: 3. A second PCR of roughly 6 to 12 cycles used a sample-barcoded 5' primer and a J-beta primer mix. TCRdb re-analysed the 5' RACE reads in MiXCR, keeping a single row per CDR3 protein. The sample lists about 1.5 million distinct CDR3 sequences; 40% to 45% were seen once. This chain connects TRBV27 to TRBJ2-2, with 8 bases aligning to TRBD2. Sequencing was performed on blood. The TCR sequence derives from a woman between 18 and 30 years old in good health. CDR3 coding DNA: TGTGCCAGCAGTTTTCCGGGGGGGGCGAACACCGGGGAGCTGTTTTTT. This gives the protein CASSFPGGANTGELFF.